These 20 T cell receptor beta chains originate from one sample sequenced in a study of cytomegalovirus exposure and HLA in healthy donors. The PCR had 60 Vbeta and 13 Jbeta primers. Sequenced by immunoSEQ multiplex PCR; TCRdb stores in-frame clones only, minus some. The data show 100,000 to 150,000 clones, with under 80% seen just once and 3% to 4.5% held by the top ten. Sample: PBMCs. These receptor sequences come from a man aged 35 to 55 in good health and CMV-seropositive.

This chain uses TRBV5-4 with TRBJ2-5; a possible D gene is TRBD1 (6 bases). The V and J ends lost 4 bases and 2 bases respectively, with 9 bases between them. CDR3 length: 13 residues. The germline V gene encodes CDR1 SGHNT and CDR2 YYREEE (reference sequence). This CDR3 is CASSVGQQETQYF. The CDR3 DNA reads as TGTGCCAGCAGCGTTGGACAGCAAGAGACCCAGTACTTC.

This chain links TRBV9 with TRBJ2-3; possible D gene TRBD2, 6 bases. Deletions cut 3 bases from V and 6 bases from J, with 14 bases between. Germline values: CDR1 SGDLS, CDR2 YYNGEE. CDR3 size: 14 residues. CDR3 DNA: TGTGCCAGCAGCGCCCCGGAGCGGGTGGATACGCAGTATTTT. Residues: CASSAPERVDTQYF.

The chain is built from TRBV7-8 and TRBJ1-5; no clear D gene. The V end was cut by 0 bases, the J end by 1 base, with 10 bases between. This CDR3 has 16 amino acids. Per the germline V gene, CDR1 is SGHVS and CDR2 is FQNEAQ. CDR3 sequence (DNA): TGTGCCAGCAGCTTAGCGGAACTGAGGAGCAATCAGCCCCAGCATTTT. Encoded protein: CASSLAELRSNQPQHF.

Only one count was recorded for this clone. The chain is built from TRBV9 and TRBJ2-7; TRBD2 matches at 7 bases. The V gene end was trimmed by 0 bases and the J gene end by 6 bases; junction bases not matched to a gene: 15. The CDR3 length is 17 residues. Germline V lookup: CDR1 SGDLS, CDR2 YYNGEE. CDR3 bases: TGTGCCAGCAGCGTAGAGGTCGATGGCGGGAGCCTCAGCGAGCAGTACTTC. Protein product: CASSVEVDGGSLSEQYF.

This chain links TRBV7-6 with TRBJ1-5; 10 bases fit TRBD1. Trimming cost V 9 bases and J 4 bases; bases outside gene matches: 3. CDR3 length: 13 residues. CDR1 is SGHVS, CDR2 FNYEAQ, per germline. The CDR3, as DNA: TGTGCCAGTGGGGACAGGGGAAATCAGCCCCAGCATTTT. Translation gives CASGDRGNQPQHF.

The J gene is TRBJ2-1, the V gene TRBV6-5; D is unresolved. Germline CDR1 and CDR2: MNHEY and SVGAGI. CDR3 length: 15 residues. The V end was cut by 4 bases, the J end by 8 bases, with 18 bases between. This chain's CDR3 is CASSLSPSTRDEQFF. CDR3 coding DNA: TGTGCCAGCAGTTTGTCCCCCTCAACGCGCGATGAGCAGTTCTTC.

The rearrangement links TRBV7-7 to TRBJ1-2, with D hard to call. CDR3 length equals 17 residues. Trimming shortened V by 1 base and J by 5 bases, and 20 bases separated the two germline ends. Germline CDR1 reads SSHAT; CDR2 reads FNYEAQ (reference sequence). The chain's CDR3 is CASSLVSIDSRLYGYTF. In DNA, the CDR3 is TGTGCCAGCAGCTTAGTGTCGATAGACTCCCGATTGTATGGCTACACCTTC.

Regarding this clone: The same CDR3 can be traced to other DNA sequences in this sample. The chain employs TRBV7-9 and TRBJ1-1; D is undetermined. The V end lost 0 bases, the J end lost 1 base, and 6 bases lay between the germline ends. Germline values: CDR1 SEHNR, CDR2 FQNEAQ (reference sequence). The CDR3 sequence is 14 residues long. DNA for the CDR3: TGTGCCAGCAGCTTAGCCTCAGGGAACACTGAAGCTTTCTTT. Its translation is CASSLASGNTEAFF.

The chain is built from TRBV5-1 and TRBJ2-1; TRBD2 aligns across 14 bases. Germline CDR1 is SGHRS and CDR2 is YFSETQ. The V and J ends lost 2 bases and 5 bases, in that order; junction bases with no gene match: 9. This CDR3 has 18 residues. The CDR3 here is CASSFPTSGGDHNNEQFF. The CDR3 DNA is TGCGCCAGCAGCTTCCCGACTAGCGGGGGGGATCATAACAATGAGCAGTTCTTC.

This clone was seen a few times. The rearrangement links TRBV6-5 to TRBJ2-7; 7 nucleotides align to TRBD1. CDR3 length equals 15 residues. V lost 8 bases, J lost 0 bases, and 10 bases stayed unmatched. Per the germline V gene, CDR1 is MNHEY and CDR2 is SVGAGI. CDR3 nucleotide sequence: TGTGCCAGCCGCACAGGGGTATCCAGCTCCTACGAGCAGTACTTC. This codes for CASRTGVSSSYEQYF.

The rearrangement joins TRBV6-4 to TRBJ2-2; TRBD1 matches at 8 bases. CDR1 is MRHNA and CDR2 is SNTAGT in the germline V gene. The CDR3 runs 16 residues. The J segment lost 3 bases and the V segment lost 8 bases, leaving 11 bases of the junction unmatched. As DNA, the CDR3 is TGTGCCAGCTCCTTGTCCGGGACAGGATACACCGGGGAGCTGTTTTTT. Amino acids: CASSLSGTGYTGELFF.

This clone appeared a few times. This chain connects TRBV7-9 to TRBJ2-3; possibly TRBD2 for D (6 bases). The CDR3 is made up of 15 amino acids. Germline V gives CDR1 SEHNR, CDR2 FQNEAQ (reference sequence). The V and J ends lost 5 bases and 0 bases respectively, with 12 bases between them. The CDR3 sequence is CASSPRGTSTDTQYF. The DNA of the CDR3 is TGTGCCAGCAGCCCACGGGGGACTAGCACAGATACGCAGTATTTT.

V and J are TRBV18 and TRBJ1-5; perhaps TRBD1 as D (5 bases). Germline loops: CDR1 KGHSH, CDR2 LQKENI. Trimming took 1 base from V and 5 from J, leaving 18 bases between them. The CDR3 sequence is 17 residues long. DNA for the CDR3: TGTGCCAGCTCACCACTCGTGTCGGGGGGGTCGGATCAGCCCCAGCATTTT. Translation: CASSPLVSGGSDQPQHF.

The chain combines TRBV7-2 with TRBJ2-3, with 7 bases identical to TRBD2. In germline, CDR1 is SGHTA, CDR2 FQGNSA. V gave up 5 bases and J gave up 2 bases; unmatched junction bases: 10. CDR3 length: 16 residues. This chain's CDR3 is CASSKGTTPITDTQYF. CDR3 coding DNA: TGTGCCAGCAGCAAAGGGACTACCCCTATCACAGATACGCAGTATTTT.

The CDR3: CASCLAGAYEQYF. CDR3 DNA sequence: TGTGCCAGCTGCCTAGCGGGAGCCTACGAGCAGTACTTC. The chain carries TRBV7-2 and TRBJ2-7, with 10 positions matching TRBD2. From germline, CDR1 is SGHTA and CDR2 FQGNSA. The CDR3 has 13 residues. The junction had 3 bases not matched to a gene; V was cut back by 8 bases and J by 2 bases.

This rearrangement joins TRBV18 to TRBJ1-3, with TRBD1 matching 8 bases. V lost 2 bases to trimming and J lost 3 bases; unmatched junction nucleotides: 6. Germline V lookup: CDR1 KGHSH, CDR2 LQKENI. This CDR3 has 16 amino acids. The CDR3 loop is CASSPARDRLGNTIYF. CDR3 nucleotides: TGTGCCAGCTCACCAGCCCGGGACAGGCTTGGAAACACCATATATTTT.

V gene TRBV29-1 combines with J gene TRBJ2-2; a possible D gene is TRBD2 (6 bases). V lost 7 bases and J 1 base, leaving 13 bases between the germline ends. CDR1 is SQVTM and CDR2 is ANQGSEA in the germline V gene. This CDR3 is built from 14 residues. The CDR3, as DNA: TGCAGCGCGGATAACGGGGGGAACACCGGGGAGCTGTTTTTT. Its translation is CSADNGGNTGELFF.

The chain employs TRBV7-7 and TRBJ2-5; 11 nucleotides align to TRBD1. Germline-derived CDR1 and CDR2 are SSHAT and FNYEAQ (reference sequence). V was clipped by 7 bases and J by 5 bases; unmatched bases: 15. There are 17 residues in the CDR3. The CDR3 DNA reads TGTGCCAGCAATCCGGTACCAGGGACAGGGGGGACGGAGACCCAGTACTTC. This sequence encodes CASNPVPGTGGTETQYF.

The V gene is TRBV5-6, the J gene TRBJ1-2; TRBD1 agrees at 9 bases. Germline loops: CDR1 SGHDT, CDR2 YYEEEE. The J segment lost 6 bases and the V segment lost 4 bases, leaving 7 bases of the junction unmatched. The CDR3 covers 14 residues. CDR3 sequence reads: CASSHNRGLDGYTF. CDR3 bases: TGTGCCAGCAGCCACAACAGGGGGCTTGATGGCTACACCTTC.

CDR3 coding DNA: TGTGCCAGCAGAAAAGGACTCACCCCTAACAATCAGCCCCAGCATTTT. Amino acids: CASRKGLTPNNQPQHF. This rearrangement joins TRBV2 to TRBJ1-5; D gene ambiguous. The CDR3 loop spans 16 amino acids. CDR1 and CDR2 (germline): SNHLY, FYNNEI. Trimming cost V 6 bases and J 3 bases, with 18 bases left between them. The variable domain in full, completed from reference TRBV2 and TRBJ1-5, reads EPEVTQTPSHQVTQMGQEVILRCVPISNHLYFYWYRQILGQKVEFLVSFYNNEISEKSEIFDDQFSVERPDGSNFTLKIRSTKLEDSAMYFCASRKGLTPNNQPQHFGDGTRLSIL.